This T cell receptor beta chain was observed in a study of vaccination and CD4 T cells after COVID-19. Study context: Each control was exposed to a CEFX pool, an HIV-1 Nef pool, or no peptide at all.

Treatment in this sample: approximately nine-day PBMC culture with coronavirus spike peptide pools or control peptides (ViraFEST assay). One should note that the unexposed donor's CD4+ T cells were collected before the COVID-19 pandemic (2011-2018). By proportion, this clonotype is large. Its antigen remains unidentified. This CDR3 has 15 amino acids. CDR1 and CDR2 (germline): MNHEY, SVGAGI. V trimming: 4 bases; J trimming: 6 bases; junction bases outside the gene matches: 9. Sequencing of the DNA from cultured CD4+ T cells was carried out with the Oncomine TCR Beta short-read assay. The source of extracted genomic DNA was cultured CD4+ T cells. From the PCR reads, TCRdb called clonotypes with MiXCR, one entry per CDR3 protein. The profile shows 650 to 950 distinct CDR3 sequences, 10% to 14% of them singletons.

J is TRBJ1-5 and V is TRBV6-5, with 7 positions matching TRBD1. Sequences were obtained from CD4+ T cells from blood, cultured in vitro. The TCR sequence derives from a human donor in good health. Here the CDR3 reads CASSSRQGWIQPQHF. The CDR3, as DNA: TGTGCCAGCAGTTCTCGACAGGGTTGGATTCAGCCCCAGCATTTT.